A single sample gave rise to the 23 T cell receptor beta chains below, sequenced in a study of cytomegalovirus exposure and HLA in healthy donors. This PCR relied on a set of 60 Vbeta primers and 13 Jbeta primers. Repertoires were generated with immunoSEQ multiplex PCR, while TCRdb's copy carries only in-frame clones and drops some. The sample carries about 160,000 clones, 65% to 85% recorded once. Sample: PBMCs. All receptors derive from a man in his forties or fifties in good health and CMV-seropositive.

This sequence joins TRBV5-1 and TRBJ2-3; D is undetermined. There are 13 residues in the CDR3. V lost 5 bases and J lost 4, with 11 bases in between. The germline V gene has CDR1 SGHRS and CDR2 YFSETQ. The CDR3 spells CASSPESADTQYF. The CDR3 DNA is TGCGCCAGCAGTCCCGAGAGCGCAGATACGCAGTATTTT.

The CDR3 nucleotides read TGTGCCAGCAGCCTGACAGTTAACTATGGCTACACCTTC. It specifies CASSLTVNYGYTF. This chain joins TRBV5-8 and TRBJ1-2; TRBD1 might be the D (5 bases). The CDR3 covers 13 residues. Trimming took 4 bases from V and 1 from J, leaving 8 bases between them. Germline values: CDR1 SGHTS, CDR2 YDEGEE.

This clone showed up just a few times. The CDR3 region is CASSNAGTGAFFSGNTIYF. DNA of the CDR3: TGTGCCAGCAGCAACGCTGGGACAGGGGCCTTCTTCTCTGGAAACACCATATATTTT. The gene calls are TRBV7-8 and TRBJ1-3; 10 bases are shared with TRBD1. The CDR3 contains 19 residues. The V and J ends lost 5 bases and 0 bases, in that order; junction bases with no gene match: 13. Germline V gene data show CDR1 as SGHVS and CDR2 as FQNEAQ.

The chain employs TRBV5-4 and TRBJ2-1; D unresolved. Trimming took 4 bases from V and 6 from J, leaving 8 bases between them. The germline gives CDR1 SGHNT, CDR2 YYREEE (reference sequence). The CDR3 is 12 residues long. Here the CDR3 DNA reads TGTGCCAGCAGCCCCCACAGCAATGAGCAGTTCTTC. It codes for CASSPHSNEQFF.

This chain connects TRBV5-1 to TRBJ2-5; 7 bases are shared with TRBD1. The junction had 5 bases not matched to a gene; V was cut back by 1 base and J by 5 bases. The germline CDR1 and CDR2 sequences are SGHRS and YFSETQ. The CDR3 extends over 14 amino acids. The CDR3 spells CASSLRQGSETQYF. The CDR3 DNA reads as TGCGCCAGCAGCTTGAGACAGGGATCGGAGACCCAGTACTTC. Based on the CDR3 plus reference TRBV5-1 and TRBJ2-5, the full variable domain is KAGVTQTPRYLIKTRGQQVTLSCSPISGHRSVSWYQQTPGQGLQFLFEYFSETQRNKGNFPGRFSGRQFSNSRSEMNVSTLELGDSALYLCASSLRQGSETQYFGPGTRLLVL.

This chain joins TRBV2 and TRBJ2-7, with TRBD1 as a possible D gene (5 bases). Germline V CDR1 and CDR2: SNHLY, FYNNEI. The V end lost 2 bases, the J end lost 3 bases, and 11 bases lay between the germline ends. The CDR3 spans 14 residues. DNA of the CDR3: TGTGCCAGCAGTGAAAGGGGTTCTAGCTACGAGCAGTACTTC. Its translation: CASSERGSSYEQYF.

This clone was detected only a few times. The CDR3 is CASSGSRKNEQFF. DNA for the CDR3: TGTGCCAGCAGCGGGTCGAGGAAAAATGAGCAGTTCTTC. The gene calls are TRBV9 and TRBJ2-1; D ambiguous. Germline CDR1 and CDR2: SGDLS and YYNGEE. The CDR3 is 13 amino acids. Trimming shortened V by 3 bases and J by 7 bases, and 11 bases separated the two germline ends.

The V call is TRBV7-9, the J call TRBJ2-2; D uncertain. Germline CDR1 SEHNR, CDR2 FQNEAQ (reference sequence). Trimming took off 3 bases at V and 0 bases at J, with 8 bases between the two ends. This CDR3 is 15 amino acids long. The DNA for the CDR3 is TGTGCCAGCAGCTTTAAGCCTGCGAACACCGGGGAGCTGTTTTTT. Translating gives CASSFKPANTGELFF.

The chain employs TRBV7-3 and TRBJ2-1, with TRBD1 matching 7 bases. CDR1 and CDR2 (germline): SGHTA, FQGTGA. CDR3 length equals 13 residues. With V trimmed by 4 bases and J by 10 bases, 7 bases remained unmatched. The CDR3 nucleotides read TGTGCCAGCAGCTACCAATCGACAGGGGAGCAGTTCTTC. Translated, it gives CASSYQSTGEQFF.

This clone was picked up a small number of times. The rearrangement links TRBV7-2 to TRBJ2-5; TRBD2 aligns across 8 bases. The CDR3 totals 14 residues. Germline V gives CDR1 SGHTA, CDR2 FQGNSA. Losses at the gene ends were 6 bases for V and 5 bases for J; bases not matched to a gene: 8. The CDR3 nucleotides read TGTGCCAGCAGGCCCCGGGGGGGGGCTGAGACCCAGTACTTC. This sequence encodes CASRPRGGAETQYF.

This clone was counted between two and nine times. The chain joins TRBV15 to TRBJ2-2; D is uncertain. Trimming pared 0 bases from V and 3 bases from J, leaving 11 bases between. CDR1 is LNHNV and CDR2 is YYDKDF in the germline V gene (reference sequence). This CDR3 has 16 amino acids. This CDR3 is CATSRDWSRDTGELFF. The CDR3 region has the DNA TGTGCCACCAGCAGAGATTGGTCACGAGACACCGGGGAGCTGTTTTTT.

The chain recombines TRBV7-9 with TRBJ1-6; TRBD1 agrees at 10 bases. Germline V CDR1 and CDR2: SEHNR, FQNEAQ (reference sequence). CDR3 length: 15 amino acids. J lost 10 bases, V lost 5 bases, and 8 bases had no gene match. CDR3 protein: CASSPTGGSYSPLHF. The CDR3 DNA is TGTGCCAGCAGCCCGACAGGGGGCTCTTACTCACCCCTCCACTTT.

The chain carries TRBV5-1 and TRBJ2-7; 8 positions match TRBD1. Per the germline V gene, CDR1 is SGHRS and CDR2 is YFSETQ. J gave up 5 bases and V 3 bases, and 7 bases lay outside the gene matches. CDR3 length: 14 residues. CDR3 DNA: TGCGCCAGCAGCTCAACCGGACAGGGCAACGAGCAGTACTTC. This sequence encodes CASSSTGQGNEQYF.

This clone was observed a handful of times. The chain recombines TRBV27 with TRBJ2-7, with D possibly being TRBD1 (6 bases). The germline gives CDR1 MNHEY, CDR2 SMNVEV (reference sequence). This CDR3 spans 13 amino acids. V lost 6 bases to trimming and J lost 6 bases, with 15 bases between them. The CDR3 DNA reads TGTGCCAGCAGACCTCACCCAGGGGCCGAGCAGTACTTC. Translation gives CASRPHPGAEQYF.

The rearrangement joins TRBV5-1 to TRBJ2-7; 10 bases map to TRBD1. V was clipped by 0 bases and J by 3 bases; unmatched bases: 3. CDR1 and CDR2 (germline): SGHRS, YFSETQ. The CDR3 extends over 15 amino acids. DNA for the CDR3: TGCGCCAGCAGCTTGGGGGACAGGGGCAACTACGAGCAGTACTTC. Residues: CASSLGDRGNYEQYF.

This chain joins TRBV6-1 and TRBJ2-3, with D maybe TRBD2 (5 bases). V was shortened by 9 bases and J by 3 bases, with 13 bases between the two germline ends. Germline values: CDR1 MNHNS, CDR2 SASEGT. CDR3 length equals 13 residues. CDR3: CASGLTFTDTQYF. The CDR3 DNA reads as TGTGCCAGTGGACTGACGTTTACAGATACGCAGTATTTT.

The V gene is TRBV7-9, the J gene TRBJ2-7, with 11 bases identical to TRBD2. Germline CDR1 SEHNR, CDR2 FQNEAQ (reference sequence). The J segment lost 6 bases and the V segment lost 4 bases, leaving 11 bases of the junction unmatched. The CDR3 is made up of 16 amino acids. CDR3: CASSSPGGTSGVEQYF. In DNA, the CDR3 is TGTGCCAGCAGCTCACCCGGCGGGACTAGCGGAGTCGAGCAGTACTTC. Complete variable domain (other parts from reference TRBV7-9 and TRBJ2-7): DTGVSQNPRHKITKRGQNVTFRCDPISEHNRLYWYRQTLGQGPEFLTYFQNEAQLEKSRLLSDRFSAERPKGSFSTLEIQRTEQGDSAMYLCASSSPGGTSGVEQYFGPGTRLTVT.

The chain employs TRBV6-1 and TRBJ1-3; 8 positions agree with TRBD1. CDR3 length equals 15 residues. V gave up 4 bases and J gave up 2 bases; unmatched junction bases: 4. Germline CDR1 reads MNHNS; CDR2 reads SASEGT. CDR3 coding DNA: TGTGCCAGCAGTGCCAAGACAGGGGCTGGAAACACCATATATTTT. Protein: CASSAKTGAGNTIYF.

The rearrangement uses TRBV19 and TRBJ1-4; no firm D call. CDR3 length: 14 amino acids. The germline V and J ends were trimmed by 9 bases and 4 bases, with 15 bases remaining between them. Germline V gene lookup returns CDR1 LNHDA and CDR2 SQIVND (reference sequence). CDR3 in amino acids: CASQDSFLNEKLFF. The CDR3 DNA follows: TGTGCCAGCCAAGACTCCTTCCTTAATGAAAAACTGTTTTTT.

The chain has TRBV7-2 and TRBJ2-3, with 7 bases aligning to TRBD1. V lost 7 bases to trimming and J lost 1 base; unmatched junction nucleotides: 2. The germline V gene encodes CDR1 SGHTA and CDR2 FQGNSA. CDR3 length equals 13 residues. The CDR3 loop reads CASTGQGTDTQYF. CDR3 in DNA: TGTGCCAGCACTGGACAGGGCACAGATACGCAGTATTTT.

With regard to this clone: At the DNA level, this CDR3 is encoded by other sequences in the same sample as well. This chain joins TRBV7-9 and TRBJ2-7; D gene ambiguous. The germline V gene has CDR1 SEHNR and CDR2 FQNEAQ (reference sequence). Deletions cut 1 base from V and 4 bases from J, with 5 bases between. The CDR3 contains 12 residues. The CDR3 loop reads CASSLGSYEQYF. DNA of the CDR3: TGTGCCAGCAGCTTAGGGAGTTACGAGCAGTACTTC.

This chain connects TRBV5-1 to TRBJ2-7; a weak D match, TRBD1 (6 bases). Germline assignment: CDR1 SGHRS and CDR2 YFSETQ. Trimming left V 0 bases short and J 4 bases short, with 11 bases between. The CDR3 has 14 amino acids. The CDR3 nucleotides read TGCGCCAGCAGCTTGGGACAGGTGGGTTACGAGCAGTACTTC. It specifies CASSLGQVGYEQYF.

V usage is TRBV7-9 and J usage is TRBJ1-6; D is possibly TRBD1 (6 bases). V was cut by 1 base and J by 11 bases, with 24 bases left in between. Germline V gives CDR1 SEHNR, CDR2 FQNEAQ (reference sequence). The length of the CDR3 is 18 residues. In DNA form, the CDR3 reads TGTGCCAGCAGCTTAGGGCCCCCCAGACAGGTTCTGTCGACACCCCTCCACTTT. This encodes CASSLGPPRQVLSTPLHF. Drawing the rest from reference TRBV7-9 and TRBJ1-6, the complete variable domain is DTGVSQNPRHKITKRGQNVTFRCDPISEHNRLYWYRQTLGQGPEFLTYFQNEAQLEKSRLLSDRFSAERPKGSFSTLEIQRTEQGDSAMYLCASSLGPPRQVLSTPLHFGNGTRLTVT.